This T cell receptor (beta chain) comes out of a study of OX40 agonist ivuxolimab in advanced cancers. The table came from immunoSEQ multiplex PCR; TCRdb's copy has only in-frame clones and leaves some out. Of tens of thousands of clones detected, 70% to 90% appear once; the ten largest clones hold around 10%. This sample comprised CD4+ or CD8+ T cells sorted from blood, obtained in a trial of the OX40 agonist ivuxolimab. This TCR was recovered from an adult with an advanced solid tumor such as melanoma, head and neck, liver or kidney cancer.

The DNA of the CDR3 is TGTGCCAGCAGTAGACAGGGGGCTAATGAAAAACTGTTTTTT. It encodes CASSRQGANEKLFF. The chain carries TRBV7-8 and TRBJ1-4; 9 nucleotides match TRBD1. This CDR3 has 14 amino acids. Per germline, CDR1 SGHVS and CDR2 FQNEAQ. With V trimmed by 6 bases and J by 3 bases, 2 bases remained unmatched.